The 10 T cell receptor beta chains below were found in one sample sequenced in a study of blood T cell repertoires in COVID-19 (dated by TCRdb to the early 2020s). Library creation used the immunoSEQ multiplex PCR assay. The table was pulled from immuneACCESS by TCRdb, which kept in-frame rearrangements only. Such tables lose some clones; where checked, under half of the loss comes from unresolved V genes, and the rest has no known cause. The sample table holds over 200,000 clones, of which around 88% were seen once. 5.7% of the sample is held by the ten biggest clonotypes. The specimen was peripheral blood. Receptor source: an elderly man with acute or convalescent COVID-19.

This clone was observed at least ten times. The chain has TRBV19 and TRBJ1-1; no definite D call. This CDR3 is 14 amino acids long. The germline CDR1 and CDR2 sequences are LNHDA and SQIVND (reference sequence). The V end lost 5 bases, the J end lost 3 bases, and 13 bases lay between the germline ends. CDR3 bases: TGTGCCAGTAGTGGAGGCCGGGCCCACACTGAAGCTTTCTTT. This gives the protein CASSGGRAHTEAFF.

This chain connects TRBV3-1 (or the pseudogene TRBV3-2) to TRBJ2-5, with 10 bases aligning to TRBD2. The CDR3 has 14 residues. Per germline, CDR1 LGHDT and CDR2 YNNKEL (reference sequence). Trimming took 7 bases from V and 4 from J; bases not matched to a gene: 6. The CDR3 spells CASKLAGGAETQYF. The CDR3 coding sequence is TGTGCCAGCAAATTAGCGGGGGGCGCAGAGACCCAGTACTTC.

The V call is TRBV11-2, the J call TRBJ2-1, with 7 bases matching TRBD2. The CDR3 loop spans 12 amino acids. The J segment lost 9 bases and the V segment lost 5 bases, leaving 4 bases of the junction unmatched. Looked up from germline, CDR1 is SGHAT and CDR2 is FQNNGV. The CDR3 DNA reads as TGTGCCAGCAGCCGGCGCGGGGGTGAGCAGTTCTTC. Its translation: CASSRRGGEQFF.

This clone was seen a handful of times. This chain links TRBV7-3 with TRBJ2-7; perhaps TRBD2 as D (5 bases). CDR3 length equals 15 residues. Germline values: CDR1 SGHTA, CDR2 FQGTGA. V was cut by 1 base and J by 7 bases, with 17 bases left in between. The CDR3 bases are TGTGCCAGCAGCTTAAACCCCCCGCCTAGAGGGGAGCAGTACTTC. Translated: CASSLNPPPRGEQYF.

The rearrangement uses TRBV15 and TRBJ2-3; 14 bases are a match to TRBD2. The CDR3 runs to 16 residues. The V segment lost 4 bases and the J segment 5 bases; nucleotides outside the gene matches: 5. From germline, CDR1 is LNHNV and CDR2 YYDKDF (reference sequence). CDR3 sequence reads: CATSTRLAGGLDTQYF. CDR3 DNA: TGTGCCACCAGCACCAGACTAGCGGGGGGGTTAGATACGCAGTATTTT.

This clone has only a few counts. V gene TRBV6-5 combines with J gene TRBJ1-3; D not resolved. V dropped 2 bases and J dropped 1 base, with 9 bases sitting between them. There are 15 residues in the CDR3. Germline V gives CDR1 MNHEY, CDR2 SVGAGI. The CDR3 nucleotides are TGTGCCAGCAGTTACGGTGCGGCATCTGGAAACACCATATATTTT. This sequence encodes CASSYGAASGNTIYF.

The DNA for the CDR3 is TGCGCCAGCAGCCAGGGACTGCAAGAGACCCAGTACTTC. The encoded protein is CASSQGLQETQYF. This chain connects TRBV5-1 to TRBJ2-5; perhaps TRBD2 as D (6 bases). The CDR3 consists of 13 residues. The germline V and J ends were trimmed by 4 bases and 2 bases, with 9 bases remaining between them. Germline loops: CDR1 SGHRS, CDR2 YFSETQ. Filled out from reference TRBV5-1 and TRBJ2-5, the complete variable domain reads KAGVTQTPRYLIKTRGQQVTLSCSPISGHRSVSWYQQTPGQGLQFLFEYFSETQRNKGNFPGRFSGRQFSNSRSEMNVSTLELGDSALYLCASSQGLQETQYFGPGTRLLVL.

This chain links TRBV5-6 with TRBJ1-2, with D perhaps matching TRBD1 (6 bases). The CDR3 is 14 residues long. Trimming took off 6 bases at V and 2 bases at J, with 14 bases between the two ends. Per the germline V gene, CDR1 is SGHDT and CDR2 is YYEEEE. CDR3 residues: CASNPFQGNYGYTF. DNA of the CDR3: TGTGCCAGCAACCCATTCCAGGGGAACTATGGCTACACCTTC.

This clone was found once. The J gene is TRBJ1-6, the V gene TRBV5-4; a possible D gene is TRBD1 (6 bases). This CDR3 is 15 amino acids long. CDR1 SGHNT and CDR2 YYREEE come from the germline V gene (reference sequence). Trimming stripped 4 bases from V and 0 bases from J, with 8 bases between. The CDR3 DNA is TGTGCCAGCAGCCCCAGGGGCTCCTATAATTCACCCCTCCACTTT. Its protein product is CASSPRGSYNSPLHF.

The genes are TRBV19 and TRBJ1-2; 11 nucleotides agree with TRBD1. V was clipped by 11 bases and J by 7 bases; unmatched bases: 3. Germline V gene data show CDR1 as LNHDA and CDR2 as SQIVND (reference sequence). CDR3 length: 11 residues. CDR3 region: CAGGTGGGYTF. CDR3 nucleotides: TGTGCCGGAGGGACAGGGGGTGGCTACACCTTC.